This entry concerns a single T cell receptor (beta chain). In the source study's methods: Estimation of nucleated cell counts was performed using reference gene primer amplification. Sequenced by immunoSEQ multiplex PCR; TCRdb stores in-frame clones only, minus some. The DNA gave D and trimming, while V, J and clone size come from that table. The sample includes around 170,000 clones, about 87% seen only once; the top ten take around 25%. The data belong to a study of blood T cell repertoires in COVID-19. Study background: The United States, Italy and Spain provided the acute and convalescent COVID-19 samples. PBMCs, B-cell-depleted T cells, or T cells provided the cDNA or gDNA that made up the material.

The CDR3 consists of 14 residues. Trimming removed 10 bases at V and 5 bases at J, with 17 bases between. Material for sequencing was peripheral blood. The chain couples TRBV23-1 to TRBJ2-2, with D tentatively TRBD2 (6 bases). TRBV23-1 is assigned to the ORF class and has an uncertain function. The source is a man in his sixties with acute or convalescent COVID-19. The CDR3 DNA reads TGCGCCACCTTGGAGGGTGATTCGACCGGGGAGCTGTTTTTT. This sequence encodes CATLEGDSTGELFF.